At least ten counts were recorded for the clone carrying this T cell receptor (beta chain). The sample belongs to a study of T cells in Graves' hyperthyroidism and ophthalmopathy. Germline CDR1 KGHSH, CDR2 LQKENI. There are 13 residues in the CDR3. Unmatched junction bases numbered 8, after V lost 5 bases and J lost 8 bases. TCR beta CDR3 region amplification was performed from RNA transcripts. Primed by the HTBI set, a first-round RT-PCR was run on the TCR CDR3. TCRdb re-derived calls from the multiplex PCR reads in MiXCR, one entry per CDR3 protein. The sample comprises roughly 290,000 distinct CDR3 sequences, approximately 13% of which are singletons, and 6.5% to 10% rests with the top ten.

The source is a woman in her 40s with Graves' hyperthyroidism. V gene TRBV18 combines with J gene TRBJ1-2; 7 nucleotides align to TRBD1. Source material: blood. The CDR3 bases are TGTGCCAGCTCAACTCCCACAGGGGCCGGCTACACCTTC. Protein sequence: CASSTPTGAGYTF.